One and the same sample provided the 30 T cell receptor beta chains below, sequenced in a study of control samples from healthy donors and cancer patients. Data came from immunoSEQ multiplex PCR; TCRdb stores just in-frame clones and leaves some out. The sample contains 130,000 to 150,000 clones, about 90% of which appear only once. Input material: blood. These receptors all stem from a man in his thirties or forties in good health.

The chain uses TRBV6-2 or TRBV6-3 and TRBJ2-3; D is ambiguous. V was trimmed by 6 bases and J by 0 bases, leaving 13 bases between them. The length of the CDR3 is 15 residues. Germline values: CDR1 MNHEY, CDR2 SVGEGT. In nucleotides, the CDR3 is TGTGCCAGCAGCCAGAGCAGGACGAGCACAGATACGCAGTATTTT. It codes for CASSQSRTSTDTQYF.

The genes are TRBV19 and TRBJ2-4; D unresolved. The CDR3 loop spans 14 amino acids. The V end lost 5 bases, the J end lost 6 bases, and 14 bases lay between the germline ends. Germline V gives CDR1 LNHDA, CDR2 SQIVND (reference sequence). CDR3 protein: CASSYSNDPNIQYF. The CDR3 bases are TGTGCCAGTAGTTACTCAAACGATCCAAACATTCAGTACTTC.

The chain employs TRBV7-9 and TRBJ2-1; D could derive from TRBD1 or TRBD2 (5 bases each). This CDR3 contains 16 residues. Germline CDR1 reads SEHNR; CDR2 reads FQNEAQ (reference sequence). The V and J ends lost 5 bases and 0 bases respectively, with 14 bases between them. As DNA, the CDR3 is TGTGCCAGCAGCCCCGTGAGGGGCAGCTCCTACAATGAGCAGTTCTTC. This sequence encodes CASSPVRGSSYNEQFF.

This chain uses TRBV7-8 with TRBJ1-5; D perhaps matches TRBD1 (5 bases). This CDR3 is built from 16 residues. Germline values: CDR1 SGHVS, CDR2 FQNEAQ. The V end was cut by 1 base, the J end by 0 bases, with 10 bases between. CDR3 amino acids: CASSLVGGNSNQPQHF. In nucleotides, the CDR3 is TGTGCCAGCAGCTTAGTGGGGGGGAATAGCAATCAGCCCCAGCATTTT.

The chain links TRBV5-1 to TRBJ1-4; D perhaps matches TRBD1 (5 bases). The CDR3 extends over 15 amino acids. CDR1 SGHRS and CDR2 YFSETQ come from the germline V gene. Trimming took off 0 bases at V and 0 bases at J, with 6 bases between the two ends. CDR3 region: CASSLAGSTNEKLFF. The CDR3 region has the DNA TGCGCCAGCAGCTTGGCAGGGTCAACTAATGAAAAACTGTTTTTT.

The V and J genes are TRBV19 and TRBJ2-1, with 7 bases fitting TRBD2. The trim removed 3 bases at V and 6 bases at J, leaving 8 bases unmatched. CDR3 length: 15 amino acids. The germline CDR1 and CDR2 sequences are LNHDA and SQIVND (reference sequence). The CDR3 DNA reads as TGTGCCAGTAGTATCTCGTGGGGGAGGGGCAATGAGCAGTTCTTC. This sequence encodes CASSISWGRGNEQFF.

This chain's CDR3 is CASSKGEDYGYTF. CDR3 nucleotides: TGTGCCAGTAGTAAAGGGGAGGACTATGGCTACACCTTC. V and J are TRBV19 and TRBJ1-2; the D gene is possibly TRBD1 (5 bases). The CDR3 has 13 residues. Germline assignment: CDR1 LNHDA and CDR2 SQIVND (reference sequence). V was shortened by 4 bases and J by 3 bases, with 9 bases between the two germline ends.

V usage is TRBV6-5 and J usage is TRBJ2-5; TRBD2 matches 12 bases. In germline, CDR1 is MNHEY, CDR2 SVGAGI. This CDR3 contains 15 residues. The V and J ends lost 2 bases and 2 bases, in that order; junction bases with no gene match: 0. CDR3 nucleotide sequence: TGTGCCAGCAGTTACACTAGCGGGGGGCAAGAGACCCAGTACTTC. Residues: CASSYTSGGQETQYF.

CDR3 sequence reads: CASSSPSLTYEQYF. The CDR3 coding sequence is TGTGCCAGCAGCTCTCCTAGTTTAACCTACGAGCAGTACTTC. V and J are TRBV13 and TRBJ2-7; D uncertain. Germline assignment: CDR1 PRHDT and CDR2 FYEKMQ (reference sequence). V was cut by 4 bases and J by 2 bases, with 12 bases left in between. This CDR3 has 14 residues.

This clone turned up a few times. The chain has TRBV5-1 and TRBJ1-2; weak D call: TRBD1 (5 bases). The V gene lost 1 base and the J gene lost 7 bases, with 14 bases spanning the gap. CDR3 size: 14 residues. Germline CDR1 reads SGHRS; CDR2 reads YFSETQ. The CDR3 DNA is TGCGCCAGCAGCTTGATAGGGACGGAGGGTGGCTACACCTTC. Translated, it gives CASSLIGTEGGYTF.

The V gene is TRBV6-5, the J gene TRBJ1-4, with 7 bases aligning to TRBD1. Per the germline V gene, CDR1 is MNHEY and CDR2 is SVGAGI. The J segment lost 7 bases and the V segment lost 7 bases, leaving 6 bases of the junction unmatched. This CDR3 comprises 13 residues. CDR3: CASTRGQSEKLFF. In DNA form, the CDR3 reads TGTGCCAGCACTAGGGGACAGTCTGAAAAACTGTTTTTT.

The chain has TRBV5-4 and TRBJ1-2; D may be TRBD1 (5 bases). V was clipped by 1 base and J by 8 bases, with 15 bases between them. The length of the CDR3 is 14 residues. Per germline, CDR1 SGHNT and CDR2 YYREEE (reference sequence). CDR3 in DNA: TGTGCCAGCAGCTTGCTAGGGGTGGTCGCCGGCTACACCTTC. As protein: CASSLLGVVAGYTF.

This chain connects TRBV5-1 to TRBJ2-2; tentative D call: TRBD1 (5 bases). Germline CDR1 SGHRS, CDR2 YFSETQ. The CDR3 sequence is 15 residues long. The ends were cut back, 1 base at V and 4 bases at J, with 11 bases in the middle. In DNA form, the CDR3 reads TGCGCCAGCAGCTTGCAGGGCCTGATCACCGGGGAGCTGTTTTTT. Protein sequence: CASSLQGLITGELFF.

The chain uses TRBV7-2 and TRBJ2-7; 10 bases are shared with TRBD2. Trimming took 2 bases from V and 0 from J; bases not matched to a gene: 4. This CDR3 comprises 16 residues. Germline V lookup: CDR1 SGHTA, CDR2 FQGNSA. CDR3 sequence: CASSLRAGGISYEQYF. The CDR3 DNA reads TGTGCCAGCAGCTTAAGAGCGGGGGGGATCTCCTACGAGCAGTACTTC.

The chain is built from TRBV29-1 and TRBJ2-5, with 11 bases lining up with TRBD2. CDR1 and CDR2 (germline): SQVTM, ANQGSEA. This CDR3 is built from 16 residues. V was clipped by 3 bases and J by 4 bases; unmatched bases: 10. The CDR3 sequence is CSVEWVAGGPGETQYF. The CDR3, as DNA: TGCAGCGTTGAGTGGGTAGCGGGGGGGCCGGGAGAGACCCAGTACTTC.

In its sample, this clone was seen once. The chain combines TRBV27 with TRBJ1-2; D might be TRBD1 (5 bases). Germline loops: CDR1 MNHEY, CDR2 SMNVEV (reference sequence). Trimming took off 6 bases at V and 3 bases at J, with 17 bases between the two ends. The CDR3 sequence is 15 residues long. This chain's CDR3 is CASSLSPRVHYGYTF. The CDR3 DNA reads as TGTGCCAGCAGCCTTTCGCCCAGGGTTCACTATGGCTACACCTTC.

The chain employs TRBV5-4 and TRBJ1-2; 8 nucleotides match TRBD1. CDR1 is SGHNT, CDR2 YYREEE, per germline (reference sequence). With V trimmed by 4 bases and J by 3 bases, 8 bases remained unmatched. CDR3 size: 15 residues. The CDR3 sequence is CASSKDRDFDYGYTF. In DNA, the CDR3 is TGTGCCAGCAGCAAGGACAGGGACTTTGACTATGGCTACACCTTC. Full variable domain (outside the CDR3, taken from reference TRBV5-4 and TRBJ1-2): ETGVTQSPTHLIKTRGQQVTLRCSSQSGHNTVSWYQQALGQGPQFIFQYYREEENGRGNFPPRFSGLQFPNYSSELNVNALELDDSALYLCASSKDRDFDYGYTFGSGTRLTVV.

About this clone: This CDR3 is missing its conserved last phenylalanine or tryptophan, likely due to a read error. No DNA is shown, since the ends of the CDR3 on it are uncertain; the CDR3 is the one TCRdb lists. The chain uses TRBV4-2 and TRBJ1-2; the table's D call, TRBD1, was not checked against the DNA. The CDR3 is 11 amino acids long, termini counted. Germline V CDR1 and CDR2: LGHNA, YNFKEQ. The CDR3 sequence is CASSQVPGQTT.

This clone was seen just once. CDR3 amino acids: CASSSVGESANEKLFF. For the CDR3, the DNA is TGTGCCAGCAGCTCGGTTGGAGAATCGGCTAATGAAAAACTGTTTTTT. The genes are TRBV5-6 and TRBJ1-4; D unclear. The CDR3 runs to 16 residues. Looked up from germline, CDR1 is SGHDT and CDR2 is YYEEEE. Trimming took 3 bases from V and 3 from J, leaving 15 bases between them.

V usage is TRBV10-3 and J usage is TRBJ2-1; TRBD1 aligns across 9 bases. The V gene end was trimmed by 0 bases and the J gene end by 2 bases; junction bases not matched to a gene: 2. The CDR3 covers 16 residues. Germline values: CDR1 ENHRY, CDR2 SYGVKD. The CDR3 bases are TGTGCCATCAGTGAGTCCGGGACAGGGACCTACAATGAGCAGTTCTTC. This translates into CAISESGTGTYNEQFF.

V gene TRBV27 combines with J gene TRBJ2-7; 7 positions match TRBD1. The CDR3 has 14 amino acids. CDR1 is MNHEY, CDR2 SMNVEV, per germline (reference sequence). Trimming cost V 3 bases and J 6 bases; bases outside gene matches: 8. CDR3 coding DNA: TGTGCCAGCAGTTTCCGACAGGGTGGAGGCGAGCAGTACTTC. As protein: CASSFRQGGGEQYF.

This clone was seen once. V usage is TRBV4-1 and J usage is TRBJ2-6; D possibly corresponds to TRBD1 (5 bases). V lost 3 bases to trimming and J lost 8 bases, with 8 bases between them. CDR1 and CDR2 (germline): MGHRA, YSYEKL. This CDR3 comprises 13 residues. The CDR3 DNA reads as TGCGCCAGCAGCCACCAGGGTCCCAACGTCCTGACTTTC. This encodes CASSHQGPNVLTF.

The rearrangement joins TRBV5-1 to TRBJ2-6; 8 positions match TRBD1. Trimming cost V 9 bases and J 2 bases; bases outside gene matches: 10. The CDR3 loop spans 16 amino acids. Per germline, CDR1 SGHRS and CDR2 YFSETQ. The CDR3 protein is CAIRGQGEPGANVLTF. CDR3 DNA sequence: TGCGCCATCCGTGGACAGGGAGAACCTGGGGCCAACGTCCTGACTTTC.

The chain joins TRBV23-1 to TRBJ1-2; D perhaps matches TRBD1 (5 bases). TRBV23-1 belongs to the ORF category, with a function that is uncertain. This CDR3 has 15 amino acids. The V and J ends lost 4 bases and 3 bases respectively, with 15 bases between them. The CDR3 region has the DNA TGCGCCAGCAGTCTTTCGGGCAGGGAGGACTATGGCTACACCTTC. Translated: CASSLSGREDYGYTF.

The chain carries TRBV6-5 and TRBJ1-4; the D is unclear. The CDR3 sequence is 14 residues long. CDR1 is MNHEY and CDR2 is SVGAGI in the germline V gene. With 7 bases removed from V and 8 bases from J, the gap between germline ends came to 17 bases. CDR3 residues: CASMTPGVWEKLFF. The DNA for the CDR3 is TGTGCCAGCATGACCCCCGGGGTATGGGAAAAACTGTTTTTT.

The genes are TRBV30 and TRBJ1-2; D call uncertain. Germline values: CDR1 GTSNPN, CDR2 SVGIG (reference sequence). This CDR3 is 12 amino acids long. Trimming stripped 0 bases from V and 6 bases from J, with 8 bases between. CDR3: CAWSVLGNGYTF. Here the CDR3 DNA reads TGTGCCTGGAGTGTACTTGGAAATGGCTACACCTTC.

The chain links TRBV9 to TRBJ1-5; no definite D call. CDR3 length equals 14 residues. Germline lookup yields CDR1 SGDLS and CDR2 YYNGEE. V lost 3 bases and J lost 0, with 7 bases in between. Here the CDR3 DNA reads TGTGCCAGCAGCGCGCAGGATAGCAATCAGCCCCAGCATTTT. Translation gives CASSAQDSNQPQHF.

Note on this clone: This specimen includes other DNA sequences encoding the same CDR3. The chain uses TRBV5-1 and TRBJ1-5; D remains unclear. The CDR3 covers 14 residues. CDR1 is SGHRS, CDR2 YFSETQ, per germline. V lost 0 bases, J lost 2 bases, and 6 bases lay in between. The CDR3 is CASSLGGGNQPQHF. CDR3 sequence (DNA): TGCGCCAGCAGCTTGGGGGGAGGCAATCAGCCCCAGCATTTT.

The V gene is TRBV7-8, the J gene TRBJ1-2, with 7 bases fitting TRBD1. The CDR3 contains 15 residues. Germline V gene sequence: CDR1 SGHVS, CDR2 FQNEAQ. V shed 0 bases and J 2 bases; nucleotides not matched to a gene: 3. The CDR3 bases are TGTGCCAGCAGCTTAGCCCGGGACAGAAACTATGGCTACACCTTC. Translating it yields CASSLARDRNYGYTF.

The J gene is TRBJ2-1, the V gene TRBV5-4, with 14 bases identical to TRBD2. The V gene end was trimmed by 4 bases and the J gene end by 4 bases; junction bases not matched to a gene: 10. This CDR3 comprises 18 residues. Germline assignment: CDR1 SGHNT and CDR2 YYREEE (reference sequence). CDR3 nucleotides: TGTGCCAGCAGCCCGGGGACTAGCGGGGGTGGTTTGTACAATGAGCAGTTCTTC. This gives the protein CASSPGTSGGGLYNEQFF.